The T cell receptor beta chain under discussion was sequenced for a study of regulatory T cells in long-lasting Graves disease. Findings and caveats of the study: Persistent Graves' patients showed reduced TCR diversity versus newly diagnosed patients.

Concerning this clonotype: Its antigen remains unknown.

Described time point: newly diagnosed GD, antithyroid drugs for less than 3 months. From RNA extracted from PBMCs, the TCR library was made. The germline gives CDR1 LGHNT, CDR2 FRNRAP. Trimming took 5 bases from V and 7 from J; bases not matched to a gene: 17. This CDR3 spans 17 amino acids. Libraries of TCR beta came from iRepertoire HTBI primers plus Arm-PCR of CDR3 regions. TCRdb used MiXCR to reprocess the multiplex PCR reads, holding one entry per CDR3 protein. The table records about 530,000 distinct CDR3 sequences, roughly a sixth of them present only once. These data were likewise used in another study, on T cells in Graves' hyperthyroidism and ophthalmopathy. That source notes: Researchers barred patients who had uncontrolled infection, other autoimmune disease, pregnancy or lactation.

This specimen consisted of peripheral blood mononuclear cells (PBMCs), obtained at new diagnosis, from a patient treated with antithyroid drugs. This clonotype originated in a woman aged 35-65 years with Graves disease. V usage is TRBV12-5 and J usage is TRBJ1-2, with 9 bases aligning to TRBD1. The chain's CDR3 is CASGVRFWGQGEIGYTF. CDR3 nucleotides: TGTGCTAGTGGTGTGCGGTTTTGGGGACAGGGCGAGATTGGCTACACCTTC.